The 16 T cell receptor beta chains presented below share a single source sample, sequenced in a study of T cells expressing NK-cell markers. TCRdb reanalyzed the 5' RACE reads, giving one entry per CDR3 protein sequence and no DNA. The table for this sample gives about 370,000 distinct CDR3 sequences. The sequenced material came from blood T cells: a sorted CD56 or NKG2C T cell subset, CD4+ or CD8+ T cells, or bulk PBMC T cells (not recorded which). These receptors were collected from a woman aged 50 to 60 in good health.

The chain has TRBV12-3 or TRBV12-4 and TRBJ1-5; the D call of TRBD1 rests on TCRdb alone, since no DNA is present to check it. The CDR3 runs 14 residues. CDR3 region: CASRSGTGNQPQHF.

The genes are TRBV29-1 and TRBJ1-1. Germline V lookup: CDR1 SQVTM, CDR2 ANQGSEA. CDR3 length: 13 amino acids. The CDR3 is CSVVVPGWTEAFF.

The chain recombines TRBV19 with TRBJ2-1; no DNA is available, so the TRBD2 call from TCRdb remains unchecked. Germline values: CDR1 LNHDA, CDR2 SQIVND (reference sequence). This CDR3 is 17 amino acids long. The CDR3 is CASMVRALPSSYNEQFF.

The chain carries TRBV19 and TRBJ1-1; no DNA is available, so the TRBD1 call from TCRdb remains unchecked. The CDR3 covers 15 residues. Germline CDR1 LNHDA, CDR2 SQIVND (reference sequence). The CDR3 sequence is CASSLDRGADTEAFF.

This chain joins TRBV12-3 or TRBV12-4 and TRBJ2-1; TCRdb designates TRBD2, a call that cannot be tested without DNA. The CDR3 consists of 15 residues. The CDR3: CASSLVLLAGNEQFF.

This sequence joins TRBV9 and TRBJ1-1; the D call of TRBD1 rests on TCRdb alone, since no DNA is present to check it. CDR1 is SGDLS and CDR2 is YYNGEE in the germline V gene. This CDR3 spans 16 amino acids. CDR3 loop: CASSVLISQGNTEAFF.

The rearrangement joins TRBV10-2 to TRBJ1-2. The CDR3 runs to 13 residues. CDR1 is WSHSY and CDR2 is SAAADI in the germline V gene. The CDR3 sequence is CASSELGSYGYTF.

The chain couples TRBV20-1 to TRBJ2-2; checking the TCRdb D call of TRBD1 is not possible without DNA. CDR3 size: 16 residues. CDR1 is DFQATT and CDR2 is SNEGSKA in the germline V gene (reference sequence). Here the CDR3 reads CSARGGGGTNTGELFF.

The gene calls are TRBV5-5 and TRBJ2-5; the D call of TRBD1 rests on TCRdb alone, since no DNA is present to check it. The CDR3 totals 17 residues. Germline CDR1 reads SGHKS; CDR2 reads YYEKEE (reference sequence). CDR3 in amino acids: CASSLRNSGQGGETQYF.

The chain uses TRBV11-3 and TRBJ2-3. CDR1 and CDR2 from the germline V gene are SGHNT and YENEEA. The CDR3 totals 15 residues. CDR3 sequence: CASSFWADTSDTQYF.

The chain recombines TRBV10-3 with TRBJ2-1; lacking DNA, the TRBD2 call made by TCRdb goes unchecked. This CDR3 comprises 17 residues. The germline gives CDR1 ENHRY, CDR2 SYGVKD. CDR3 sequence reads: CAISELQLAGRYNEQFF.

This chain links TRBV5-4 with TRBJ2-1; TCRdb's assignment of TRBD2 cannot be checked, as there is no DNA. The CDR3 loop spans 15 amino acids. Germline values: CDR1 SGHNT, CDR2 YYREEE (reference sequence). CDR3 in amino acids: CASSSAGGTINEQFF.

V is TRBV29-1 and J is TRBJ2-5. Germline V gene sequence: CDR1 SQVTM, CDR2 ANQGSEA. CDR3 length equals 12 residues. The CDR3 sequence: CSVVLGSETQYF.

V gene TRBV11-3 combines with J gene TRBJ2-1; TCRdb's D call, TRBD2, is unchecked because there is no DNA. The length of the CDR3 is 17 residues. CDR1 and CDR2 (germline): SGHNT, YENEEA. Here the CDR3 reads CASSFGGLAGVKNEQFF.

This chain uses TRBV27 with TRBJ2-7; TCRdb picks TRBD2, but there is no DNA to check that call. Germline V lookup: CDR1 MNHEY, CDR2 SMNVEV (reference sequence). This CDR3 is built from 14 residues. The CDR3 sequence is CASSLSGGLWEQYF.

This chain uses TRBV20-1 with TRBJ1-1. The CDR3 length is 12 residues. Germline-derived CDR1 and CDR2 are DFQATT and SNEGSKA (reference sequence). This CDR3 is CSAKQLETEAFF.